This entry lists 22 T cell receptor beta chains sequenced from one sample in a study of cytomegalovirus exposure and HLA in healthy donors. In the PCR, 60 Vbeta and 13 Jbeta primers were used. Libraries were prepared by immunoSEQ multiplex PCR; TCRdb keeps only in-frame clonotypes and omits some of them. The sample records approximately 180,000 clones, 75% to 90% being singletons. Sequenced input: PBMCs. Every receptor here comes from a man aged 30 to 45 in good health and CMV-seropositive.

V and J are TRBV5-1 and TRBJ2-1, with TRBD2 identical over 8 bases. The CDR3 totals 15 residues. J lost 2 bases, V lost 2 bases, and 3 bases had no gene match. Germline CDR1 and CDR2: SGHRS and YFSETQ. This chain's CDR3 is CASSFTGGTYNEQFF. The CDR3 DNA reads as TGCGCCAGCAGCTTTACGGGAGGGACCTACAATGAGCAGTTCTTC. Together with reference TRBV5-1 and TRBJ2-1, the CDR3 gives the full variable domain: KAGVTQTPRYLIKTRGQQVTLSCSPISGHRSVSWYQQTPGQGLQFLFEYFSETQRNKGNFPGRFSGRQFSNSRSEMNVSTLELGDSALYLCASSFTGGTYNEQFFGPGTRLTVL.

This clone was recorded only once. The rearrangement uses TRBV27 and TRBJ2-1; 11 bases map to TRBD2. J lost 6 bases, V lost 3 bases, and 4 bases had no gene match. This CDR3 contains 15 residues. The germline V gene has CDR1 MNHEY and CDR2 SMNVEV (reference sequence). The CDR3 loop is CASSLGTSGGNEQFF. Here the CDR3 DNA reads TGTGCCAGCAGTTTGGGGACTAGCGGAGGCAATGAGCAGTTCTTC.

The V call is TRBV10-1, the J call TRBJ2-5; the D gene is possibly TRBD2 (5 bases). This CDR3 is 15 amino acids long. Per germline, CDR1 WNHNN and CDR2 SYGVQD (reference sequence). V lost 2 bases to trimming and J lost 5 bases, with 15 bases between them. CDR3 in amino acids: CASSEEGPGRETQYF. In nucleotides, the CDR3 is TGCGCCAGCAGTGAGGAGGGCCCCGGCCGGGAGACCCAGTACTTC.

This clone was observed once. A junction end diverges from the germline sequence, so it may reflect a read error. The chain combines TRBV30 with TRBJ1-5; D is possibly TRBD1 (6 bases). Germline CDR1 GTSNPN, CDR2 SVGIG (reference sequence). CDR3 length equals 15 residues. The DNA of the CDR3 is TGTGCCGCGGGTCGGGGGGCGATCGGCAATCGGCCCCAGCATTTT. It specifies CAAGRGAIGNRPQHF.

The V gene is TRBV28, the J gene TRBJ1-1; 8 bases map to TRBD1. CDR1 MDHEN and CDR2 SYDVKM come from the germline V gene. With 5 bases clipped from V and 7 bases from J, the junction kept 9 bases outside the gene matches. The CDR3 length is 14 residues. CDR3 nucleotides: TGTGCCAGCAGTCCCCCAGGGGGCTCCTTTGAAGCTTTCTTT. It is translated as CASSPPGGSFEAFF. Filled out from reference TRBV28 and TRBJ1-1, the complete variable domain reads DVKVTQSSRYLVKRTGEKVFLECVQDMDHENMFWYRQDPGLGLRLIYFSYDVKMKEKGDIPEGYSVSREKKERFSLILESASTNQTSMYLCASSPPGGSFEAFFGQGTRLTVV.

The chain employs TRBV4-3 and TRBJ1-1, with D possibly matching TRBD1 (6 bases). In germline, CDR1 is LGHNA, CDR2 YSLEER. Trimming removed 0 bases from V and 3 bases from J, with 11 bases in between. The CDR3 has 15 amino acids. CDR3 nucleotides: TGCGCCAGCAGCCAAGAAACAGGGTGGGACACTGAAGCTTTCTTT. Translation gives CASSQETGWDTEAFF.

The genes are TRBV5-6 and TRBJ1-1, with 9 bases aligning to TRBD1. Looked up from germline, CDR1 is SGHDT and CDR2 is YYEEEE. After removal of 9 bases from V and 4 bases from J, the junction contained 7 bases not matched to a gene. The CDR3 runs 13 residues. CDR3 amino acids: CATSGQGSTEAFF. CDR3 DNA sequence: TGTGCCACCTCGGGACAGGGAAGCACTGAAGCTTTCTTT. The variable domain in full, with the rest retrieved from reference TRBV5-6 and TRBJ1-1, is DAGVTQSPTHLIKTRGQQVTLRCSPKSGHDTVSWYQQALGQGPQFIFQYYEEEERQRGNFPDRFSGHQFPNYSSELNVNALLLGDSALYLCATSGQGSTEAFFGQGTRLTVV.

The chain couples TRBV9 to TRBJ2-7; 11 bases match TRBD2. V was pared by 4 bases and J by 1 base, with 4 bases of the junction left unmatched. CDR1 is SGDLS, CDR2 YYNGEE, per germline. CDR3 size: 15 residues. The CDR3 region is CASSRSSGGSYEQYF. DNA of the CDR3: TGTGCCAGCAGCCGTTCTAGCGGGGGGTCCTACGAGCAGTACTTC.

The rearrangement joins TRBV30 to TRBJ2-1; 7 positions agree with TRBD1. The ends lost 4 bases at V and 6 bases at J; junction bases unmatched: 9. CDR3 length equals 14 residues. Germline CDR1 GTSNPN, CDR2 SVGIG (reference sequence). The CDR3, as DNA: TGTGCCTGGAAGGAGAGGGGGCAGGGCAATGAGCAGTTCTTC. Encoded protein: CAWKERGQGNEQFF.

The rearrangement joins TRBV7-6 to TRBJ2-2; TRBD1 agrees at 10 bases. The V gene end was trimmed by 1 base and the J gene end by 3 bases; junction bases not matched to a gene: 8. The CDR3 is 18 amino acids. The germline V gene encodes CDR1 SGHVS and CDR2 FNYEAQ. DNA of the CDR3: TGTGCCAGCAGCTTAGTGGTACTGGGACAGGGGTACACCGGGGAGCTGTTTTTT. Translated, it gives CASSLVVLGQGYTGELFF.

The V call is TRBV4-1, the J call TRBJ2-2, with D possibly matching TRBD1 (5 bases). CDR1 and CDR2 from the germline V gene are MGHRA and YSYEKL. This CDR3 has 17 amino acids. Trimming cost V 0 bases and J 1 base, with 12 bases left between them. This chain's CDR3 is CASSQDIRGQNTGELFF. The DNA for the CDR3 is TGCGCCAGCAGCCAAGATATTAGGGGCCAGAACACCGGGGAGCTGTTTTTT.

This chain uses TRBV27 with TRBJ2-5; 9 positions match TRBD2. This CDR3 contains 16 residues. V dropped 0 bases and J dropped 0; count of bases not matched to a gene: 2. Germline CDR1 is MNHEY and CDR2 is SMNVEV (reference sequence). CDR3: CASSLSTSGHQETQYF. As DNA, the CDR3 is TGTGCCAGCAGTTTATCAACTAGCGGGCACCAAGAGACCCAGTACTTC.

CDR3 protein: CASSLQAGSGNTIYF. In DNA, the CDR3 is TGTGCCAGCAGCCTACAAGCAGGGTCTGGAAACACCATATATTTT. This chain joins TRBV27 and TRBJ1-3; maybe TRBD1 (5 bases). Germline CDR1 is MNHEY and CDR2 is SMNVEV (reference sequence). The V end lost 6 bases, the J end lost 1 base, and 13 bases lay between the germline ends. This CDR3 is built from 15 residues.

The rearrangement joins TRBV29-1 to TRBJ1-1; D gene ambiguous. CDR1 and CDR2 from the germline V gene are SQVTM and ANQGSEA. The CDR3 sequence is 12 residues long. V shed 6 bases and J shed 1 base, with 9 bases lying between them. The CDR3 region is CSVYSTNTEAFF. DNA of the CDR3: TGCAGCGTGTACTCAACGAACACTGAAGCTTTCTTT.

This clone was detected once. The chain's CDR3 is CASSQSRTSGGGTDTQYF. In DNA form, the CDR3 reads TGCGCCAGCAGTCAATCGCGGACGAGCGGGGGGGGGACAGATACGCAGTATTTT. The rearrangement uses TRBV23-1 and TRBJ2-3; 10 bases align to TRBD2. TRBV23-1 falls under the ORF class, with uncertain function. This CDR3 region has 18 residues. Unmatched junction bases numbered 9, after V lost 0 bases and J lost 3 bases.

This chain uses TRBV7-9 with TRBJ2-5; 7 bases agree with TRBD1. J was trimmed by 1 base and V by 5 bases; bases with no gene match: 1. Germline V gene data show CDR1 as SEHNR and CDR2 as FQNEAQ (reference sequence). The CDR3 spans 13 residues. In DNA form, the CDR3 reads TGTGCCAGCAGCCGACAGGGCCAAGAGACCCAGTACTTC. Translated, it gives CASSRQGQETQYF.

The chain uses TRBV6-1 and TRBJ2-1, with 11 bases fitting TRBD2. The CDR3 is 15 amino acids. CDR1 is MNHNS, CDR2 SASEGT, per germline. J lost 2 bases, V lost 5 bases, and 2 bases had no gene match. CDR3 in amino acids: CASSLAGGPYNEQFF. CDR3 coding DNA: TGTGCCAGCAGTCTAGCGGGAGGCCCCTACAATGAGCAGTTCTTC.

This clone was counted a few times. The chain links TRBV30 to TRBJ1-1; no reliable D call. Germline assignment: CDR1 GTSNPN and CDR2 SVGIG (reference sequence). CDR3 length: 14 amino acids. V dropped 0 bases and J dropped 1 base, with 9 bases sitting between them. CDR3 protein: CAWSVLSGNTEAFF. The CDR3 nucleotides read TGTGCCTGGAGTGTACTAAGCGGGAACACTGAAGCTTTCTTT.

The rearrangement links TRBV12-5 to TRBJ1-1, with TRBD1 matching 9 bases. The CDR3 sequence is 15 residues long. Trimming cost V 5 bases and J 0 bases; bases outside gene matches: 4. The V gene's germline CDR1 is LGHNT and CDR2 FRNRAP. The CDR3: CASGQRQGVNTEAFF. The CDR3 DNA sequence: TGTGCTAGTGGTCAACGACAGGGGGTGAACACTGAAGCTTTCTTT.

The chain has TRBV7-3 and TRBJ2-2, with D possibly matching TRBD2 (6 bases). V shed 3 bases and J shed 0 bases, with 8 bases lying between them. Germline V gene lookup returns CDR1 SGHTA and CDR2 FQGTGA. The CDR3 is 15 residues long. CDR3 residues: CASSFAGSNTGELFF. The CDR3 coding sequence is TGTGCCAGCAGCTTCGCGGGATCGAACACCGGGGAGCTGTTTTTT.

The chain links TRBV10-3 to TRBJ2-3, with 10 positions matching TRBD2. In germline, CDR1 is ENHRY, CDR2 SYGVKD. This CDR3 has 14 amino acids. Trimming took 11 bases from V and 3 from J; bases not matched to a gene: 8. CDR3 residues: CAGKRGGPTDTQYF. The CDR3 region has the DNA TGTGCCGGCAAGCGGGGGGGCCCAACAGATACGCAGTATTTT.

V is TRBV5-1 and J is TRBJ2-1; D perhaps matches TRBD2 (6 bases). V dropped 6 bases and J dropped 4 bases, with 17 bases sitting between them. Germline V CDR1 and CDR2: SGHRS, YFSETQ. This CDR3 is built from 15 residues. The DNA of the CDR3 is TGCGCCAGCATCCTCGGGACTGGATCTTACAATGAGCAGTTCTTC. It yields the protein CASILGTGSYNEQFF.